These 31 T cell receptor beta chains were sequenced from one sample in a study of cytomegalovirus exposure and HLA in healthy donors. The PCR made use of 60 Vbeta and 13 Jbeta primers. Generated by immunoSEQ multiplex PCR, the TCRdb table keeps only in-frame clones and is missing some. The sample records 200,000 to 250,000 clones, approximately 88% being singletons. Source material: PBMCs. The receptors were sampled from a boy aged 2 to 10 in good health and CMV-seronegative.

V and J are TRBV13 and TRBJ1-1; tentatively, D is TRBD1 (5 bases). The V and J ends lost 0 bases and 1 base respectively, with 6 bases between them. There are 14 residues in the CDR3. Germline V gene data show CDR1 as PRHDT and CDR2 as FYEKMQ (reference sequence). The chain's CDR3 is CASSLGGPNTEAFF. In DNA, the CDR3 is TGTGCCAGCAGCTTAGGGGGGCCGAACACTGAAGCTTTCTTT.

The chain combines TRBV19 with TRBJ2-3, with D unresolved. Germline CDR1 reads LNHDA; CDR2 reads SQIVND (reference sequence). The CDR3 length is 14 residues. Trimming removed 0 bases from V and 2 bases from J, with 6 bases in between. The CDR3 is CASSIDTYTDTQYF. The CDR3 nucleotides are TGTGCCAGTAGTATAGATACCTACACAGATACGCAGTATTTT.

The chain employs TRBV7-9 and TRBJ1-4; no firm D call. The CDR3 sequence is 13 residues long. CDR1 is SEHNR, CDR2 FQNEAQ, per germline (reference sequence). V lost 4 bases to trimming and J lost 0 bases, with 3 bases between them. CDR3 sequence (DNA): TGTGCCAGCAGCTCTCCAACTAATGAAAAACTGTTTTTT. This gives the protein CASSSPTNEKLFF.

The V call is TRBV2, the J call TRBJ2-7; D may be TRBD2 (6 bases). The CDR3 totals 9 residues. Germline V gene lookup returns CDR1 SNHLY and CDR2 FYNNEI. Trimming stripped 11 bases from V and 11 bases from J, with 13 bases between. CDR3 coding DNA: TGTGCCTCCCCCCCGGGGGAGTACTTC. This gives the protein CASPPGEYF.

The rearrangement joins TRBV27 to TRBJ2-7; 8 nucleotides align to TRBD1. Per the germline V gene, CDR1 is MNHEY and CDR2 is SMNVEV (reference sequence). The CDR3 loop spans 15 amino acids. J was trimmed by 6 bases and V by 5 bases; bases with no gene match: 12. The CDR3: CASSPLGQVVGEQYF. CDR3 sequence (DNA): TGTGCCAGCAGTCCCTTGGGACAGGTGGTAGGCGAGCAGTACTTC.

The chain is built from TRBV27 and TRBJ2-7; maybe TRBD2 (6 bases). CDR3 length: 13 amino acids. Trimming removed 6 bases from V and 6 bases from J, with 15 bases in between. The germline CDR1 and CDR2 sequences are MNHEY and SMNVEV (reference sequence). The CDR3 DNA follows: TGTGCCAGCAGCCGAGTTGGAGGGGTCGAGCAGTACTTC. Encoded protein: CASSRVGGVEQYF.

The rearrangement uses TRBV4-1 and TRBJ2-5; 7 bases are shared with TRBD2. Germline V CDR1 and CDR2: MGHRA, YSYEKL. With V trimmed by 1 base and J by 7 bases, 12 bases remained unmatched. There are 16 residues in the CDR3. CDR3 protein: CASSQAGRAGRGTQYF. The DNA of the CDR3 is TGCGCCAGCAGCCAAGCGGGGAGGGCGGGGAGGGGGACCCAGTACTTC.

This rearrangement joins TRBV6-1 to TRBJ2-7; 7 bases agree with TRBD2. Germline CDR1 reads MNHNS; CDR2 reads SASEGT. This CDR3 spans 15 amino acids. Trimming removed 5 bases from V and 9 bases from J; junction bases left unmatched: 16. The CDR3 spells CASSQMRGLRVGQYF. The DNA for the CDR3 is TGTGCCAGCAGTCAAATGAGGGGACTACGAGTAGGGCAGTACTTC.

The V and J genes are TRBV19 and TRBJ1-5, with D uncertain. V lost 2 bases and J 1 base, leaving 6 bases between the germline ends. Germline V gene data show CDR1 as LNHDA and CDR2 as SQIVND (reference sequence). The length of the CDR3 is 14 residues. DNA for the CDR3: TGTGCCAGTAGTATACAACAGAGCAATCAGCCCCAGCATTTT. Translation gives CASSIQQSNQPQHF.

About this clone itself: No conserved phenylalanine or tryptophan is present at the end of the CDR3, so a read error is the likely explanation. The gene calls are TRBV27 and TRBJ2-6, with unresolved D. In germline, CDR1 is MNHEY, CDR2 SMNVEV (reference sequence). V shed 3 bases and J shed 0 bases, with 15 bases lying between them. CDR3 length equals 18 residues. CDR3 in DNA: TGTGCCAGCAGTTTGACCTCGTCACTGCACTCTGGGGCCAACGTCCTGACTGTC. Protein: CASSLTSSLHSGANVLTV.

CDR3 in amino acids: CASSSRQSSYNEQFF. The DNA for the CDR3 is TGTGCCAGCAGCTCAAGACAGAGCTCCTACAATGAGCAGTTCTTC. The chain has TRBV11-3 and TRBJ2-1; TRBD1 might be the D (5 bases). Germline values: CDR1 SGHNT, CDR2 YENEEA. The V and J ends lost 4 bases and 0 bases respectively, with 10 bases between them. The CDR3 runs 15 residues. Together with reference TRBV11-3 and TRBJ2-1, the CDR3 gives the full variable domain: EAGVVQSPRYKIIEKKQPVAFWCNPISGHNTLYWYLQNLGQGPELLIRYENEEAVDDSQLPKDRFSAERLKGVDSTLKIQPAELGDSAVYLCASSSRQSSYNEQFFGPGTRLTVL.

The J gene is TRBJ2-3, the V gene TRBV2; 10 nucleotides match TRBD2. Germline-derived CDR1 and CDR2 are SNHLY and FYNNEI. CDR3 length: 16 amino acids. V was clipped by 5 bases and J by 0 bases; unmatched bases: 5. The CDR3 bases are TGTGCCAGCAGTCCGGGACTAGCGCCTAGCACAGATACGCAGTATTTT. Its protein is CASSPGLAPSTDTQYF.

A remark on this clone: Other DNA sequences in this sample translate to the same CDR3. V usage is TRBV7-9 and J usage is TRBJ2-1, with 7 bases that match TRBD2. Trimming cost V 5 bases and J 2 bases; bases outside gene matches: 9. Germline V gene sequence: CDR1 SEHNR, CDR2 FQNEAQ (reference sequence). There are 16 residues in the CDR3. CDR3 protein: CASSPRGGSAYNEQFF. Here the CDR3 DNA reads TGTGCCAGCAGCCCCCGGGGCGGGAGCGCCTACAATGAGCAGTTCTTC.

The chain couples TRBV6-1 to TRBJ2-1; D might be TRBD2 (6 bases). The CDR3 consists of 15 residues. Germline CDR1 and CDR2: MNHNS and SASEGT. V gave up 1 base and J gave up 7 bases, with 14 bases separating them. The CDR3 is CASSEVGSEGNEQFF. DNA for the CDR3: TGTGCCAGCAGTGAAGTGGGGTCGGAGGGGAATGAGCAGTTCTTC.

The V gene is TRBV5-4, the J gene TRBJ1-2, with TRBD1 matching over 7 bases. Trimming cost V 4 bases and J 0 bases; bases outside gene matches: 6. This CDR3 contains 15 residues. Per germline, CDR1 SGHNT and CDR2 YYREEE (reference sequence). CDR3 DNA: TGTGCCAGCAGCCCTGGGACAGTGGCTAACTATGGCTACACCTTC. Residues: CASSPGTVANYGYTF.

The V gene is TRBV29-1, the J gene TRBJ2-7; 8 nucleotides align to TRBD1. The CDR3 sequence is 15 residues long. Germline lookup yields CDR1 SQVTM and CDR2 ANQGSEA. The V segment lost 0 bases and the J segment 4 bases; nucleotides outside the gene matches: 8. CDR3 sequence: CSVEDLQGVGYEQYF. The CDR3 DNA reads TGCAGCGTTGAAGATCTACAGGGGGTAGGGTACGAGCAGTACTTC.

This chain links TRBV7-9 with TRBJ2-5; maybe TRBD1 (6 bases). V gave up 2 bases and J gave up 3 bases, with 22 bases separating them. This CDR3 has 18 residues. Germline loops: CDR1 SEHNR, CDR2 FQNEAQ (reference sequence). The CDR3 region is CASSLLLSVWTAKETQYF. The CDR3 coding sequence is TGTGCCAGCAGCTTACTCCTTTCCGTTTGGACAGCCAAAGAGACCCAGTACTTC.

This clone was detected only a few times. The chain recombines TRBV30 with TRBJ1-1; the D gene is possibly TRBD1 (5 bases). CDR1 and CDR2 from the germline V gene are GTSNPN and SVGIG (reference sequence). The CDR3 covers 14 residues. The ends were cut back, 3 bases at V and 4 bases at J, with 15 bases in the middle. The CDR3 loop reads CAWSKGFRGTEAFF. The CDR3 coding sequence is TGTGCCTGGAGCAAGGGGTTTAGGGGCACTGAAGCTTTCTTT.

The chain joins TRBV18 to TRBJ2-1; 9 nucleotides agree with TRBD1. Per germline, CDR1 KGHSH and CDR2 LQKENI. Germline trimming cut 2 bases from V and 7 bases from J; bases unmatched to any gene: 9. This CDR3 contains 16 residues. Here the CDR3 DNA reads TGTGCCAGCTCACCAAGCCCCGGGACAGGGTCGAATGAGCAGTTCTTC. The encoded protein is CASSPSPGTGSNEQFF.

The chain recombines TRBV6-1 with TRBJ1-4; D perhaps matches TRBD1 (5 bases). The V end lost 0 bases, the J end lost 7 bases, and 12 bases lay between the germline ends. Germline values: CDR1 MNHNS, CDR2 SASEGT. The CDR3 totals 15 residues. CDR3: CASSEAGRVFEKLFF. DNA of the CDR3: TGTGCCAGCAGTGAAGCGGGCAGGGTCTTTGAAAAACTGTTTTTT.

This chain uses TRBV7-9 with TRBJ1-2; D gene unclear. Germline CDR1 SEHNR, CDR2 FQNEAQ (reference sequence). V was shortened by 0 bases and J by 0 bases, with 8 bases between the two germline ends. This CDR3 contains 15 residues. CDR3 coding DNA: TGTGCCAGCAGCTTAGCGGTCAGTTCTAACTATGGCTACACCTTC. It yields the protein CASSLAVSSNYGYTF.

The chain is built from TRBV6-1 and TRBJ1-1; 7 bases fit TRBD1. The junction had 13 bases not matched to a gene; V was cut back by 3 bases and J by 3 bases. The CDR3 is 17 residues long. The germline V gene has CDR1 MNHNS and CDR2 SASEGT. The CDR3 nucleotides read TGTGCCAGCAGTGAGGGACAGCTCCTCATGAGGTACACTGAAGCTTTCTTT. Protein: CASSEGQLLMRYTEAFF.

V is TRBV6-5 and J is TRBJ1-2, with TRBD1 matching over 7 bases. This CDR3 is 13 amino acids long. The trim removed 2 bases at V and 8 bases at J, leaving 5 bases unmatched. The V gene's germline CDR1 is MNHEY and CDR2 SVGAGI. CDR3 sequence (DNA): TGTGCCAGCAGTTACCGACAGGGACGAGGCTACACCTTC. Protein product: CASSYRQGRGYTF.

The table lists this clone with a few counts. The rearrangement links TRBV5-1 to TRBJ2-7, with TRBD2 matching 12 bases. The CDR3 is 15 residues long. The V segment lost 5 bases and the J segment 9 bases; nucleotides outside the gene matches: 12. CDR1 and CDR2 from the germline V gene are SGHRS and YFSETQ. CDR3 sequence (DNA): TGCGCCAGCAGGGGGGGGACTAGCGGGCCAGCGACGCAGTACTTC. As protein: CASRGGTSGPATQYF.

The chain uses TRBV6-1 and TRBJ1-1, with D possibly being TRBD1 (5 bases). Trimming took off 5 bases at V and 3 bases at J, with 13 bases between the two ends. CDR1 and CDR2 (germline): MNHNS, SASEGT. CDR3 size: 14 residues. The CDR3 region is CASSRTSRDTEAFF. In DNA, the CDR3 is TGTGCCAGCAGTCGGACATCAAGGGACACTGAAGCTTTCTTT.

CDR3: CATSDDRPGETQYF. The CDR3 nucleotides are TGTGCCACCAGCGATGATCGTCCGGGAGAGACCCAGTACTTC. This chain connects TRBV15 to TRBJ2-5, with no clear D. The CDR3 sequence is 14 residues long. V lost 5 bases, J lost 4 bases, and 14 bases lay in between. Germline CDR1 is LNHNV and CDR2 is YYDKDF (reference sequence).

V gene TRBV11-3 combines with J gene TRBJ2-5, with a possible D match to TRBD1 (6 bases). Germline V CDR1 and CDR2: SGHNT, YENEEA. V gave up 4 bases and J gave up 4 bases, with 16 bases separating them. The CDR3 contains 15 residues. The CDR3 loop reads CASSSNRVKGETQYF. The CDR3 DNA follows: TGTGCCAGCAGCTCAAACAGGGTAAAGGGAGAGACCCAGTACTTC.

This chain connects TRBV18 to TRBJ2-7, with a possible D match to TRBD1 (7 bases). The CDR3 sequence is 15 residues long. Trimming left V 3 bases short and J 7 bases short, with 19 bases between. CDR1 and CDR2 (germline): KGHSH, LQKENI. CDR3 region: CASSPEGALEEEQYF. CDR3 sequence (DNA): TGTGCCAGCTCACCGGAGGGGGCACTAGAGGAGGAGCAGTACTTC.

The chain uses TRBV7-3 and TRBJ2-3; the D gene is possibly TRBD1 (6 bases). V lost 5 bases and J lost 2, with 20 bases in between. The CDR3 length is 17 residues. Germline CDR1 SGHTA, CDR2 FQGTGA. The DNA for the CDR3 is TGTGCCAGCAGCAGAAGTTCCCTCAGGGGCTACACAGATACGCAGTATTTT. Translated: CASSRSSLRGYTDTQYF.

The chain couples TRBV29-1 to TRBJ1-2, with 10 bases lining up with TRBD1. The V gene end was trimmed by 7 bases and the J gene end by 5 bases; junction bases not matched to a gene: 4. Germline V lookup: CDR1 SQVTM, CDR2 ANQGSEA. There are 12 residues in the CDR3. This CDR3 reads CSDMGQGYGYTF. Written as DNA, the CDR3 is TGCAGCGACATGGGACAGGGGTATGGCTACACCTTC.

The chain employs TRBV21-1 and TRBJ2-2; the table's TRBD1 call for D was not verified on the DNA. TRBV21-1 is an annotated pseudogene. The CDR3 covers 18 residues. DNA of the CDR3: TGTGCCAGCAGCAAAGGTGTGGCGGGACAGGCGAACACCGGGGAGCTGTTTTTT. The encoded protein is CASSKGVAGQANTGELFF.